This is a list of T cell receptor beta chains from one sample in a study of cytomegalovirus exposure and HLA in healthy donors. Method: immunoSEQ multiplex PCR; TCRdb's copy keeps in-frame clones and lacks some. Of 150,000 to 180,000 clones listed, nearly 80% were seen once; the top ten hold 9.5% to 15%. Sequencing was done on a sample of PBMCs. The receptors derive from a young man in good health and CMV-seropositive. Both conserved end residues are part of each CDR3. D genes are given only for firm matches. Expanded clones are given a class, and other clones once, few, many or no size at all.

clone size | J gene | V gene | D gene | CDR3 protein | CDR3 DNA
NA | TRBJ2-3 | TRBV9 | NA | CASSVGVGRTDTQYF | TGTGCCAGCAGCGTAGGGGTGGGGAGGACAGATACGCAGTATTTT
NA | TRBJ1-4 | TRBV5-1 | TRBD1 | CASSIGTGEKLFF | TGCGCCAGCAGCATCGGGACAGGTGAAAAACTGTTTTTT
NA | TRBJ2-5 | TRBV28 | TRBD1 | CASSTPGQGQSETQYF | TGTGCCAGCAGTACCCCGGGACAGGGACAGTCAGAGACCCAGTACTTC
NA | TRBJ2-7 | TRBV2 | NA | CASSEDTTYEQYF | TGTGCCAGCAGTGAAGACACTACCTACGAGCAGTACTTC
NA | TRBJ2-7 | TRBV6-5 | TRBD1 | CASRYGQAGEQYF | TGTGCCAGCAGATACGGACAGGCCGGCGAGCAGTACTTC
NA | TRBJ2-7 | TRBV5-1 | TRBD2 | CASSLDSGGEGYEQYF | TGCGCCAGCAGCTTGGATTCGGGAGGGGAGGGCTACGAGCAGTACTTC
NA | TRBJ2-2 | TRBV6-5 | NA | CAHTQGATGELFF | TGTGCCCACACCCAAGGGGCGACCGGGGAGCTGTTTTTT
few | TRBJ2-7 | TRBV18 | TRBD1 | CASSPGQASSYEQYF | TGTGCCAGCTCACCAGGACAGGCTAGCTCCTACGAGCAGTACTTC
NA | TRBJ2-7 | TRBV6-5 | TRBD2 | CASSYSGLEVNEQYF | TGTGCCAGCAGTTACTCGGGACTAGAGGTTAACGAGCAGTACTTC
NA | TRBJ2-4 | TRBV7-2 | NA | CASSSRTPENIQYF | TGTGCCAGCAGCTCCAGGACACCCGAAAACATTCAGTACTTC
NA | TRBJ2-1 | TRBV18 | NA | CASSPGQGISYNEQFF | TGTGCCAGCTCACCAGGGCAGGGGATCTCCTACAATGAGCAGTTCTTC
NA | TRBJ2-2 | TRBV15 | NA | CATAVPLNTGELFF | TGTGCCACTGCCGTGCCCCTGAACACCGGGGAGCTGTTTTTT
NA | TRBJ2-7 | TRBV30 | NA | CAWRTSGQRNAESHEQYF | TGTGCCTGGAGGACCTCGGGACAAAGGAACGCCGAATCCCACGAGCAGTACTTC
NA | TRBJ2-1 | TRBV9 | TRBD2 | CASSALKGTSGRYNEQFF | TGTGCCAGCAGCGCCCTAAAAGGGACTAGCGGGAGATACAATGAGCAGTTCTTC
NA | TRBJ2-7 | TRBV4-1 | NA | CASSPDYQGRIREQYF | TGCGCCAGCAGCCCCGATTATCAGGGTAGGATCCGAGAGCAGTACTTC
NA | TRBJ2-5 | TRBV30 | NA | CAWGRPGMYRETQYF | TGTGCCTGGGGCCGTCCAGGGATGTATCGGGAGACCCAGTACTTC
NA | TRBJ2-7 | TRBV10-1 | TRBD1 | CASQLGQGAHEQYF | TGCGCCAGCCAGTTGGGACAGGGGGCCCACGAGCAGTACTTC
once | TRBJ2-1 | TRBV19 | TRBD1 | CASSIGTGGAGEQFF | TGTGCCAGTAGTATTGGGACAGGGGGTGCCGGTGAGCAGTTCTTC
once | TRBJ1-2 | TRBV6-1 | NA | CASSEGTGANYGYTF | TGTGCCAGCAGTGAAGGGACGGGAGCTAACTATGGCTACACCTTC
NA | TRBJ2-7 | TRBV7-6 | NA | CASSLRAEGANEQYF | TGTGCCAGCAGCTTAAGGGCCGAGGGCGCCAACGAGCAGTACTTC
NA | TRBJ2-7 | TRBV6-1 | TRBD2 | CASSTGRESHEQYF | TGTGCCAGCAGTACCGGGCGGGAGTCCCACGAGCAGTACTTC
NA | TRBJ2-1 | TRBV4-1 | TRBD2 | CASSHGLAGGRAEQFF | TGCGCCAGCAGCCATGGACTAGCGGGAGGTAGGGCTGAGCAGTTCTTC
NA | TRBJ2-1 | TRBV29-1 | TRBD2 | CSARSGGTSSYNEQFF | TGCAGCGCCCGAAGCGGGGGCACGAGCTCTTACAATGAGCAGTTCTTC
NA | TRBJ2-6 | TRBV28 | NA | CASSLPGITGANVLTF | TGTGCCAGCAGTTTACCAGGGATTACTGGGGCCAACGTCCTGACTTTC
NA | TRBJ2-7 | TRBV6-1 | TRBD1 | CASSDPTGIVYEQYF | TGTGCCAGCAGTGATCCGACAGGGATAGTATACGAGCAGTACTTC
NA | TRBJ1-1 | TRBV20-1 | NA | CSAQQNTEAFF | TGCAGTGCGCAACAGAACACTGAAGCTTTCTTT
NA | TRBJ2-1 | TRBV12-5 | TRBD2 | CASGLVWLAGDNEQFF | TGTGCTAGTGGTTTGGTATGGCTAGCGGGCGACAATGAGCAGTTCTTC
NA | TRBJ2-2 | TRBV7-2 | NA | CASSLVASTGELFF | TGTGCCAGCAGCTTAGTGGCCAGCACCGGGGAGCTGTTTTTT
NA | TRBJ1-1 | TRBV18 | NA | CASSPVGRTLMNTEAFF | TGTGCCAGCTCACCAGTGGGCAGAACGCTCATGAACACTGAAGCTTTCTTT
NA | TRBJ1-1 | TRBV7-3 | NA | CASSSQGHTEAFF | TGTGCCAGCAGCTCCCAGGGGCACACTGAAGCTTTCTTT
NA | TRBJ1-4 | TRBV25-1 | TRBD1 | CASSAEGQNEKLFF | TGTGCCAGCAGTGCGGAGGGACAGAATGAAAAACTGTTTTTT
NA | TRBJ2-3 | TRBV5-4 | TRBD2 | CASSPSGRLTDTQYF | TGTGCCAGCAGCCCTAGCGGGAGGTTGACAGATACGCAGTATTTT
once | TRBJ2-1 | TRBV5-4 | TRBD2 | CASTVGLANHNEQFF | TGTGCCAGCACCGTAGGACTAGCTAACCACAATGAGCAGTTCTTC
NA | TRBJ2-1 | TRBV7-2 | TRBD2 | CASSGKASGTVEQFF | TGTGCCAGCAGCGGAAAGGCTAGCGGGACTGTTGAGCAGTTCTTC
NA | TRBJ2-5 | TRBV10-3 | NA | CAISEREGETQYF | TGTGCCATCAGTGAGCGGGAAGGGGAGACCCAGTACTTC
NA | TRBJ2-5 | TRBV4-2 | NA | CASSQGAGQETQYF | TGTGCCAGCAGCCAAGGGGCAGGCCAAGAGACCCAGTACTTC
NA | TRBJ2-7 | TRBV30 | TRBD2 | CAWSEGAGVHEQYF | TGTGCCTGGAGTGAGGGAGCGGGAGTCCACGAGCAGTACTTC
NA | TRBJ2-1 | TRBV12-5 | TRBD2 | CASGSASSGKYNEQFF | TGTGCTAGTGGTTCAGCCTCTAGCGGGAAATACAATGAGCAGTTCTTC
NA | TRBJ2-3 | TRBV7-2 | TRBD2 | CASSSGLAADTQYF | TGTGCCAGCAGCTCGGGACTAGCGGCAGATACGCAGTATTTT
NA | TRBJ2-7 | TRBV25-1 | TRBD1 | CASSGTGGSYEQYF | TGTGCCAGCAGTGGGACAGGGGGATCCTACGAGCAGTACTTC
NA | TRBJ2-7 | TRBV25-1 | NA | CASSEIDEQYF | TGTGCCAGCAGTGAAATAGACGAGCAGTACTTC
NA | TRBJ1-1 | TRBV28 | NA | CASSSNGGCHF | TGTGCCAGCAGTTCAAATGGGGGGTGCCACTTT
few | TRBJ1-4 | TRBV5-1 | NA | CASSLGGSSEKLFF | TGCGCCAGCAGCCTGGGAGGGTCGAGTGAAAAACTGTTTTTT
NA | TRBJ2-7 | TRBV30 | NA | CAWSPGSPEQYF | TGTGCCTGGAGCCCGGGGTCCCCCGAGCAGTACTTC
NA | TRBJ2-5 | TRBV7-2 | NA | CASSPWTVLGKETQYF | TGTGCCAGCAGCCCCTGGACAGTCCTGGGGAAAGAGACCCAGTACTTC
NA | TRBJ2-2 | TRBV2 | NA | CASMLSGYTGELFF | TGTGCCAGCATGCTCAGCGGCTACACCGGGGAGCTGTTTTTT
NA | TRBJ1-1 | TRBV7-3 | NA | CASSLGDGGGTEAFF | TGTGCCAGCAGCTTAGGCGATGGAGGAGGCACTGAAGCTTTCTTT
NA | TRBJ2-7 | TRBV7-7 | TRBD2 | CASSLTSGGEQYF | TGTGCTAGCAGCTTAACTAGCGGTGGGGAGCAGTACTTC
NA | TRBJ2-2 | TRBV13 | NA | CASSLGIGSSSGELFF | TGTGCCAGCAGCTTAGGCATTGGCAGTTCCTCCGGGGAGCTGTTTTTT
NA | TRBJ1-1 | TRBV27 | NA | CASSFGQGWNTEAFF | TGTGCCAGCAGTTTCGGCCAGGGGTGGAACACTGAAGCTTTCTTT